A selection of T cell receptor beta chains follows, all from one sample in a study of cytomegalovirus exposure and HLA in healthy donors. Here immunoSEQ multiplex PCR was the method, and the copy in TCRdb shows in-frame clones only, minus some. The sample yields 65,000 or so clones, about 90% seen once. Material for sequencing was PBMCs. Receptors originate from a woman aged 18-35 years in good health and CMV-seronegative. The CDR3 runs from the conserved cysteine through the conserved F or W. Fields, in order: V gene, J gene, clone size, CDR3 protein. The size entry is marked missing in some rows and otherwise reads once, few, many or a size class.

TRBV11-2	TRBJ1-4	-	CASSRDRGEKLFF
TRBV7-3	TRBJ2-3	-	CASSSGQGPGEDTQYF
TRBV5-1	TRBJ2-1	-	CASTMIPGDEQFF
TRBV27	TRBJ1-1	-	CASRETGVREAFF
TRBV29-1	TRBJ1-2	once	CSALRDTNYGYTF
TRBV28	TRBJ2-3	once	CASRAGTLRADTQYF
TRBV18	TRBJ2-3	-	CASSYTDTQYF
TRBV20-1	TRBJ2-4	-	CSALSGNIQYF
TRBV28	TRBJ1-4	-	CASSFYGPGATNEKLFF
TRBV4-2	TRBJ1-2	-	CASSQDIGDASGYTF
TRBV19	TRBJ1-2	once	CASSIPPPGYGYTF
TRBV20-1	TRBJ2-1	-	CSFFDNEQFF
TRBV4-2	TRBJ2-3	once	CASSQGSGSRTDTQYF
TRBV4-1	TRBJ2-1	-	CASSQTWTSGYNNEQFF
TRBV19	TRBJ2-7	-	CASSIRRSGSPHEQYF
TRBV10-3	TRBJ1-1	-	CAISDYPGRTEAFF
TRBV18	TRBJ2-7	-	CASSASGLDYEQYF
TRBV15	TRBJ1-6	-	CATSRTNRGLNSPLHF
TRBV4-2	TRBJ2-3	once	CASSPYRTSGRTDTQYF
TRBV5-1	TRBJ2-1	-	CASSAGTSGIVEQFF
TRBV11-3	TRBJ2-2	-	CASSPRTSATTPERTGELFF
TRBV4-2	TRBJ1-2	-	CASSQDAGDYGYTF
TRBV28	TRBJ1-5	-	CASSRTGGQPQHF
TRBV18	TRBJ2-2	-	CASWGTLGTGELFF
TRBV6-1	TRBJ1-5	-	CASKLQEYSNQPQHF
TRBV5-4	TRBJ2-3	-	CASSLAGGGGDTQYF
TRBV5-1	TRBJ1-5	-	CASSLGRVGNQPQHF